Presented here are 10 T cell receptor beta chains from one specimen sequenced in a study of OX40 agonist ivuxolimab in advanced cancers. Sequencing used immunoSEQ multiplex PCR; TCRdb keeps in-frame clones, though not all of them. The table lists tens of thousands of clones, around four fifths of them singletons. The sample was CD4+ or CD8+ T cells sorted from blood, taken in a trial of the OX40 agonist ivuxolimab. The receptors shown here come from an adult with an advanced solid tumor such as melanoma, head and neck, liver or kidney cancer.

This clone turned up a few times. The chain uses TRBV30 and TRBJ1-1; perhaps TRBD1 as D (5 bases). Germline V gives CDR1 GTSNPN, CDR2 SVGIG (reference sequence). V was clipped by 2 bases and J by 2 bases, with 9 bases between them. CDR3 length: 13 residues. The CDR3 sequence is CAWSPDSNTEAFF. DNA for the CDR3: TGTGCCTGGAGTCCCGACAGTAACACTGAAGCTTTCTTT.

This clone was found once. This same CDR3 is encoded by further DNA sequences in the sample. The J gene is TRBJ2-3, the V gene TRBV5-1, with TRBD1 identical over 7 bases. Trimming removed 2 bases from V and 3 bases from J; junction bases left unmatched: 6. Germline assignment: CDR1 SGHRS and CDR2 YFSETQ. The CDR3 has 15 residues. CDR3 loop: CASSLGRGSTDTQYF. CDR3 nucleotides: TGCGCCAGCAGCTTAGGCAGGGGGAGTACAGATACGCAGTATTTT.

The V and J genes are TRBV28 and TRBJ1-2; 11 bases map to TRBD1. The germline V gene has CDR1 MDHEN and CDR2 SYDVKM. Losses at the gene ends were 6 bases for V and 4 bases for J; bases not matched to a gene: 4. The CDR3 is made up of 14 amino acids. DNA of the CDR3: TGTGCCAGCAGACTAGGACAGGGGGCCTATGGCTACACCTTC. Translation gives CASRLGQGAYGYTF.

This sequence joins TRBV5-1 and TRBJ2-2; 7 positions match TRBD1. V gave up 2 bases and J gave up 0 bases; unmatched junction bases: 4. Germline assignment: CDR1 SGHRS and CDR2 YFSETQ. This CDR3 is 16 amino acids long. CDR3 sequence reads: CASSFTGDANTGELFF. In nucleotides, the CDR3 is TGCGCCAGCAGCTTTACAGGGGACGCGAACACCGGGGAGCTGTTTTTT.

This chain joins TRBV19 and TRBJ2-7, with TRBD1 identical over 8 bases. J lost 1 base, V lost 6 bases, and 5 bases had no gene match. Germline CDR1 reads LNHDA; CDR2 reads SQIVND (reference sequence). This CDR3 is built from 14 residues. CDR3: CASSTGTGSYEQYF. CDR3 coding DNA: TGTGCCAGTAGCACCGGGACAGGATCCTACGAGCAGTACTTC. Full variable domain (missing parts from reference TRBV19 and TRBJ2-7): DGGITQSPKYLFRKEGQNVTLSCEQNLNHDAMYWYRQDPGQGLRLIYYSQIVNDFQKGDIAEGYSVSREKKESFPLTVTSAQKNPTAFYLCASSTGTGSYEQYFGPGTRLTVT.

The J gene is TRBJ2-5, the V gene TRBV10-3; D call uncertain. Per the germline V gene, CDR1 is ENHRY and CDR2 is SYGVKD. The CDR3 runs 13 residues. The germline V and J ends were trimmed by 9 bases and 5 bases, with 16 bases remaining between them. This chain's CDR3 is CAITAGLMETQYF. The CDR3 DNA is TGTGCCATAACGGCAGGTCTAATGGAGACCCAGTACTTC.

This chain connects TRBV6-4 to TRBJ2-7, with 9 bases fitting TRBD1. The CDR3 totals 13 residues. The V segment lost 6 bases and the J segment 4 bases; nucleotides outside the gene matches: 4. Germline CDR1 MRHNA, CDR2 SNTAGT. The CDR3 sequence: CASSWTGVYEQYF. The CDR3, as DNA: TGTGCCAGCAGCTGGACAGGGGTTTACGAGCAGTACTTC.

The chain combines TRBV19 with TRBJ1-4, with D possibly being TRBD1 (5 bases). Germline-derived CDR1 and CDR2 are LNHDA and SQIVND (reference sequence). The CDR3 runs 15 residues. Trimming shortened V by 3 bases and J by 3 bases, and 11 bases separated the two germline ends. The CDR3: CASSIFGGPNEKLFF. In DNA, the CDR3 is TGTGCCAGTAGTATTTTCGGGGGACCTAATGAAAAACTGTTTTTT.

V and J are TRBV5-6 and TRBJ1-6, with 9 positions matching TRBD1. CDR1 SGHDT and CDR2 YYEEEE come from the germline V gene. V was clipped by 2 bases and J by 9 bases; unmatched bases: 6. This CDR3 region has 15 residues. CDR3 sequence reads: CASSFQDRGRSPLHF. Here the CDR3 DNA reads TGTGCCAGCAGCTTTCAGGACAGGGGACGTTCACCCCTCCACTTT.

The chain recombines TRBV13 with TRBJ1-1; D remains ambiguous. CDR1 and CDR2 from the germline V gene are PRHDT and FYEKMQ (reference sequence). This CDR3 region has 13 residues. V was trimmed by 7 bases and J by 4 bases, leaving 13 bases between them. As DNA, the CDR3 is TGTGCCAGCACCCGGTTCCTGACCACTGAAGCTTTCTTT. It encodes CASTRFLTTEAFF. The variable domain in full, with the rest retrieved from reference TRBV13 and TRBJ1-1, is AAGVIQSPRHLIKEKRETATLKCYPIPRHDTVYWYQQGPGQDPQFLISFYEKMQSDKGSIPDRFSAQQFSDYHSELNMSSLELGDSALYFCASTRFLTTEAFFGQGTRLTVV.